This paragraph covers one T cell receptor beta chain sequence. Its antigen specificity is not known. Base qualities are not at hand, and no much larger clone is one base apart. In total, approximately 690 healthy bone marrow donors made up the cohort. All cohort members were sampled while nominally healthy, although unrecorded immune exposures were likely present. The donor tested CMV seronegative, placing the donor among the 352 seronegative members of the cohort. A peripheral blood sample was collected from each donor, and TCR beta sequencing was performed on peripheral blood mononuclear cells. The Qiagen DNeasy Blood Extraction Kit was used to extract genomic DNA from the blood cell samples. The data were obtained in a study of cytomegalovirus exposure and HLA in healthy donors (TCRdb year 2017). In terms of the full investigation: An earlier analysis of 587 of the donors reported approximately 290 Gb of sequence data and approximately 110 million unique TCR beta sequences from around 200 million T cells. About 280 gigabases of sequencing data and approximately 85 million unique TCR sequences were included in an early release covering over 600 HLA-typed donors. Among the roughly 400 genotyped donors, around 81% belonged to the genetic ancestry cluster associated with self-reported Caucasian donors. The study aimed to test whether signatures of past pathogen exposure could be identified by cataloging public T cell receptors. The T cell repertoires of several hundred subjects were profiled by immunosequencing and related to cytomegalovirus serostatus. Besides the first cohort of more than 650 subjects, a separate validation cohort made up of roughly 120 different subjects was used. High-throughput TCR immunosequencing, statistical association of individual TCRs with disease status, and machine learning were combined to predict cytomegalovirus infection status. To study patterns of TCR occurrence, a later analysis re-analyzed previously published TCR beta repertoires from 666 donors and added high-resolution HLA genotyping. In the later analysis, no new phenotypic data were used to find candidate immune exposures; instead, reliance was placed on TCR beta sequences and their occurrence across donors. An earlier analysis of approximately 500 of the donors applied high-throughput TCR beta sequencing to assess whether each TCR beta V gene segment acted as functional or pseudogenic. Donor age, sex, ethnicity and CMV serostatus were compiled together with the repertoire data. A later genetic analysis used genome-wide SNP genotypes for about 55% of the 666 donors, treating that subset as a discovery cohort. Every discovery cohort repertoire had been produced on one sequencing platform. HLA typing included class I and class II loci at four-digit resolution. Typing coverage differed by locus: A, B, C, DRB1 and DQB1 were typed in about 620-630 donors, DQA1 in 500 to 550, DPA1 in 600 to 610, and DPB1 in just under 490. Roughly five DR-DQ haplotypes were handled as single units for association and clustering, since linkage in the cohort was strong. Across around 400 genotyped donors of the cohort, an average of roughly 200,000 unique TCR beta nucleotide sequences per donor were sequenced, and 15% to 20% of those sequences were non-productive. What the research found in general, with its limitations: The 87-base-pair reads could not distinguish some IMGT-functional V segments, including TRBV6-2 and TRBV6-3, so those segments were excluded. When HLA alleles, especially DR and DQ, strongly co-occurred, TCR associations were difficult to assign to individual alleles. In a later analysis, several top co-occurrence clusters were reported to appear linked to parvovirus B19, influenza, CMV and Epstein-Barr virus. Most TCR sequences were seen in very few donors, while some public TCRs were found in many individuals. In vitro tests confirmed that a few of the cytomegalovirus-associated TCR beta chains recognize cytomegalovirus antigens. Because some donors lacked HLA typing at each locus, the association tests relied only on the typed subset. Compared with the roughly 600-donor mean, donors in an Asian-associated ancestry cluster had fewer N-insertions in productive TCRs, according to a later genetic analysis. A later analysis found that most CMV-associated TCR beta chains appeared HLA-restricted, with HLA associations seemingly driven largely by CMV exposure. Because counts were too low, seventeen rarely observed V segments, including chromosome 9 orphons, were excluded from the earlier analysis of fewer than 650 of the donors. The authors suggested that the approach could potentially be extended to other disease states and immunological phenotypes. In a later analysis, about 17,000 TCR beta sequences were associated with specific HLA alleles at a false discovery rate of 0.05. Sequencing depth was assumed to be roughly uniform across donors in the presence/absence analyses, though that assumption may not hold. Broadly in line with IMGT annotations, most TCR beta V segments showed up in productive rearrangements about 90% or about 30% of the time in an earlier analysis of 587 of the donors. A later analysis found that TCR association rates varied across HLA loci, with DRB1 alleles showing the most associated TCRs and HLA-C alleles the fewest. Correlated functional status among segregating V segments might be attributable to linkage disequilibrium, but an unknown experimental factor could not be ruled out. A further reported finding was that TCR beta sequences accurately predicted the HLA-A and HLA-B alleles for most subjects in the first cohort. In this cohort, only TCR beta chains were sequenced, and detectable features were limited by the absence of alpha or paired-chain data. Cytomegalovirus status was reported to be diagnosed by the classifier with high specificity and sensitivity in both the original and validation cohorts. CMV serostatus was the only immune exposure information available for the cohort. An association between a missense DCLRE1C variant and V-gene and J-gene trimming of TCR beta chains was found in a later genetic analysis and replicated in an independent cohort. Compared with equally common non-associated chains, HLA-associated TCR beta chains in a later analysis were more clonally expanded and had lower generation probabilities. The study listed 150 to 200 TCR beta chains as associated with cytomegalovirus. A group of highly shared sequence variants was considered likely to be a technical artifact of the sequencing pipeline.

The library relied on the immunoSEQ multiplex PCR assay. For the multiplex PCR, a mixture combining 60 forward primers for TCR Vbeta segments and 13 reverse primers for TCR Jbeta segments was used. A multiplex PCR assay on genomic DNA amplified the CDR3 region of rearranged TCR beta genes. The Illumina HiSeq System was used to sequence the amplified TCR beta libraries as 87-base-pair reads. In the original analysis: Across the 500 to 750 repertoires, a later analysis counted around 80 million unique TCR beta chains, 9 million to 14 million of which were shared by at least two donors. Raw reads were error-corrected and collapsed into unique sequences with a nearest-neighbor algorithm that merged closely related sequences to remove PCR and sequencing errors. Alignment of CDR3 sequences to IMGT reference sequences was used to assign V, D and J gene segments. For a sequence to be retained, a match of at least six nucleotides to both a V gene segment and a J gene segment was required. A rearrangement was called productive if the CDR3 had no stop codons and remained in frame with V and J, and every other rearrangement was called non-productive. CDR3 was defined by IMGT convention, running from the second conserved V-encoded cysteine to the conserved J-encoded phenylalanine. The earlier analysis of a few hundred of the donors excluded sequences that lacked an unambiguous match to a single V gene segment. In an earlier analysis of 450 to 750 of the donors, a V segment was called functional when productive rearrangements were above 56.7%, and segregating when the standard deviation between donors exceeded 5%. To diagnose cytomegalovirus status from the catalog of TCR beta chain sequences, a statistical classification framework was built. In a later analysis, TCR nucleotide sequences were compared against IMGT/GENE-DB human TR gene sequences so that V and J genes could be assigned. The TCRdist pipeline was used in a later analysis to assign CDR3 sequences and most-parsimonious VDJ recombination scenarios. In a later analysis, every TCR beta chain was defined by the combination of its CDR3 amino acid sequence and its V-gene family, and reads without a unique V-gene family were dropped. To address suspected cross-contamination and a sequencing artifact, a later analysis removed roughly 580 highly shared, low-generation-probability nucleotide sequences. A later analysis calculated a clonal expansion index for each public chain from normalized within-repertoire ranks of inferred template counts. A later analysis computed generation probabilities with a VDJ recombination model fitted to out-of-frame rearrangements, and checked the results against IGoR. In a later analysis, TCR-TCR, TCR-HLA and TCR-CMV co-occurrence was scored with hypergeometric tests, and a repertoire-size bias correction was applied to TCR pairs. A later analysis estimated false discovery rates by permuting HLA or CMV assignments 20 times. In a later analysis, co-occurring TCRs were grouped with DBSCAN, and TCRdist sequence similarity was added when clustering was performed within HLA-allele-positive subsets. For co-occurrence clustering, repertoires with fewer than 30,000 or more than 120,000 public chains were excluded, along with roughly 5 repertoires with anomalous nucleotide sharing. TCRdb retrieved this table from immuneACCESS and kept in-frame rearrangements only. Not all clones are present; in checked studies, unresolved V genes account for under half, and no reason is known for the remainder. The V and J calls and clone size come from that table; D and trimming were worked out from the DNA. The sample table records roughly 170,000 clones; roughly four fifths of these occur just once. The ten biggest clones cover approximately 2.3% of the sample.

The germline ends are 9 bases apart after V is trimmed by 2 bases and J by 3 bases. The germline V gene supplies CDR1 ENHRY and CDR2 SYGVKD. Its CDR3 holds 14 amino acids, cysteine through phenylalanine. The CDR3 DNA has 42 bases and is translated from base 1. Rearrangement joined TRBV10-3 to TRBJ2-3; tentative D gene TRBD1, with 5 bases matching. Input material: PBMCs. This clonotype was obtained from a female donor in good health and CMV-seronegative. The CDR3 corresponds to CAISETGNTDTQYF. The DNA sequence follows: TGTGCCATCAGTGAGACAGGCAATACAGATACGCAGTATTTT.